These 7 T cell receptor beta chains share one sample of origin, sequenced in a study of blood T cell repertoires in COVID-19. Using immunoSEQ multiplex PCR, the repertoire was profiled, and TCRdb retains in-frame clones only, with some absent. The table shows fewer than 300,000 clones, with 65% to 85% occurring only once. The sequenced sample was peripheral blood. These receptors were taken from a person aged 70 to 85 with COVID-19, enrolled during active disease.

The chain uses TRBV7-9 and TRBJ2-5; no definite D call. CDR3 length equals 15 residues. V was cut by 4 bases and J by 1 base, with 13 bases left in between. Germline CDR1 SEHNR, CDR2 FQNEAQ (reference sequence). CDR3 region: CASSSPGLVQETQYF. The CDR3 DNA is TGTGCCAGCAGCTCCCCAGGCTTGGTCCAAGAGACCCAGTACTTC.

J is TRBJ1-4 and V is TRBV15; no reliable D call. Germline V gives CDR1 LNHNV, CDR2 YYDKDF (reference sequence). The CDR3 loop spans 15 amino acids. V was shortened by 5 bases and J by 4 bases, with 14 bases between the two germline ends. The CDR3 loop reads CATSGRRLGNEKLFF. The CDR3 nucleotides are TGTGCCACCAGCGGGCGACGTCTGGGTAATGAAAAACTGTTTTTT.

The V call is TRBV19, the J call TRBJ1-1, with TRBD1 as a possible D gene (5 bases). With 2 bases removed from V and 0 bases from J, the gap between germline ends came to 7 bases. Germline CDR1 LNHDA, CDR2 SQIVND (reference sequence). The CDR3 runs 14 residues. The CDR3 DNA reads TGTGCCAGTAGTATAAGGGGCATGAACACTGAAGCTTTCTTT. The encoded protein is CASSIRGMNTEAFF. Full variable domain (rest looked up from reference TRBV19 and TRBJ1-1): DGGITQSPKYLFRKEGQNVTLSCEQNLNHDAMYWYRQDPGQGLRLIYYSQIVNDFQKGDIAEGYSVSREKKESFPLTVTSAQKNPTAFYLCASSIRGMNTEAFFGQGTRLTVV.

The chain couples TRBV7-9 to TRBJ2-2, with 7 bases fitting TRBD2. Germline V gene sequence: CDR1 SEHNR, CDR2 FQNEAQ (reference sequence). CDR3 length: 14 amino acids. The J segment lost 8 bases and the V segment lost 3 bases, leaving 6 bases of the junction unmatched. The chain's CDR3 is CASSFGGGSGELFF. As DNA, the CDR3 is TGTGCCAGCAGCTTCGGCGGCGGGAGTGGGGAGCTGTTTTTT.

The chain uses TRBV19 and TRBJ2-1; 9 positions agree with TRBD1. From germline, CDR1 is LNHDA and CDR2 SQIVND (reference sequence). CDR3 size: 13 residues. Losses at the gene ends were 5 bases for V and 9 bases for J; bases not matched to a gene: 5. The CDR3 DNA reads as TGTGCCAGTAGTCTTGACAGGGGGGCTGAGCAGTTCTTC. This sequence encodes CASSLDRGAEQFF.

V is TRBV7-2 and J is TRBJ1-5, with D uncertain. CDR1 is SGHTA, CDR2 FQGNSA, per germline. This CDR3 is 14 amino acids long. V lost 1 base and J lost 4, with 8 bases in between. The CDR3: CASSLGATNQPQHF. Written as DNA, the CDR3 is TGTGCCAGCAGCTTAGGGGCCACTAATCAGCCCCAGCATTTT. Filled out from reference TRBV7-2 and TRBJ1-5, the complete variable domain reads GAGVSQSPSNKVTEKGKDVELRCDPISGHTALYWYRQSLGQGLEFLIYFQGNSAPDKSGLPSDRFSAERTGGSVSTLTIQRTQQEDSAVYLCASSLGATNQPQHFGDGTRLSIL.

This clone was recorded once. V and J are TRBV19 and TRBJ2-5; 8 nucleotides agree with TRBD1. The V segment lost 8 bases and the J segment 4 bases; nucleotides outside the gene matches: 3. Germline lookup yields CDR1 LNHDA and CDR2 SQIVND (reference sequence). The CDR3 totals 12 residues. CDR3 loop: CASDRGGETQYF. The CDR3 DNA sequence: TGTGCCAGTGACAGGGGAGGAGAGACCCAGTACTTC. Supplemented by reference TRBV19 and TRBJ2-5, the full variable domain reads DGGITQSPKYLFRKEGQNVTLSCEQNLNHDAMYWYRQDPGQGLRLIYYSQIVNDFQKGDIAEGYSVSREKKESFPLTVTSAQKNPTAFYLCASDRGGETQYFGPGTRLLVL.